Below, 20 T cell receptor beta chains from the same sample are listed, as sequenced in a study of blood T cells in healthy people across ages. The authors ran a second PCR of about 7 to 11 cycles using a sample-barcoded 5' primer and a J-beta primer mix. One entry per CDR3 protein results from TCRdb running MiXCR on the 5' RACE reads. The sample has some 1.5 million distinct CDR3 sequences; roughly 27% are singletons. What was sequenced was blood. The source of these receptors is a woman aged 25 to 39 in good health.

This clonotype came up a few times. The V call is TRBV9, the J call TRBJ2-7; 9 bases agree with TRBD2. This CDR3 spans 15 amino acids. V lost 4 bases and J lost 5; bases outside the gene matches: 10. The germline gives CDR1 SGDLS, CDR2 YYNGEE. The CDR3 DNA reads TGTGCCAGCAGCTCTAGCGGGGCTCGGAATGACGAGCAGTACTTC. This codes for CASSSSGARNDEQYF.

Concerning this clonotype: A much bigger clone sits one base away, suggesting this may be a read error. The chain uses TRBV6-4 and TRBJ2-6; the D gene is possibly TRBD1 (5 bases). CDR3 size: 14 residues. Germline V gene lookup returns CDR1 MRHNA and CDR2 SNTAGT. CDR3 sequence reads: CASSDSGGANALTF. For the CDR3, the DNA is TGTGCCAGCAGTGACTCAGGTGGGGCCAACGCCCTGACTTTC.

This clonotype was seen at least ten times. In nucleotides, the CDR3 is TGCAGCGTTGAAGGGGACAGGCGGGAGACCCAGTACTTC. It yields the protein CSVEGDRRETQYF. J is TRBJ2-5 and V is TRBV29-1; 8 positions agree with TRBD1. The germline CDR1 and CDR2 sequences are SQVTM and ANQGSEA. This CDR3 contains 13 residues. Trimming at V came to 1 base and at J to 5 bases, leaving 3 bases not matched to a gene. The complete variable domain, with remaining parts taken from reference TRBV29-1 and TRBJ2-5, reads SAVISQKPSRDICQRGTSLTIQCQVDSQVTMMFWYRQQPGQSLTLIATANQGSEATYESGFVIDKFPISRPNLTFSTLTVSNMSPEDSSIYLCSVEGDRRETQYFGPGTRLLVL.

V usage is TRBV20-1 and J usage is TRBJ2-5, with D tentatively TRBD2 (6 bases). Looked up from germline, CDR1 is DFQATT and CDR2 is SNEGSKA (reference sequence). Trimming took 3 bases from V and 5 from J, leaving 16 bases between them. The CDR3 contains 14 residues. CDR3 in amino acids: CSARDYDVWETQYF. The CDR3 nucleotides are TGCAGTGCTAGGGACTACGATGTCTGGGAGACCCAGTACTTC.

This clonotype was recorded at least ten times. The V and J genes are TRBV25-1 and TRBJ1-1; D remains unclear. The germline V and J ends were trimmed by 3 bases and 3 bases, with 11 bases remaining between them. This CDR3 is built from 14 residues. Per germline, CDR1 MGHDK and CDR2 SYGVNS. This chain's CDR3 is CASSDGGIDTEAFF. In nucleotides, the CDR3 is TGTGCCAGCAGTGACGGTGGAATTGACACTGAAGCTTTCTTT. Using reference TRBV25-1 and TRBJ1-1 for the parts outside the CDR3, the full variable domain is EADIYQTPRYLVIGTGKKITLECSQTMGHDKMYWYQQDPGMELHLIHYSYGVNSTEKGDLSSESTVSRIRTEHFPLTLESARPSHTSQYLCASSDGGIDTEAFFGQGTRLTVV.

A few counts support this clonotype. The chain couples TRBV5-1 to TRBJ1-4; 7 bases fit TRBD1. The CDR3 covers 14 residues. The V gene end was trimmed by 4 bases and the J gene end by 8 bases; junction bases not matched to a gene: 8. Germline CDR1 reads SGHRS; CDR2 reads YFSETQ. CDR3 bases: TGCGCCAGCAGCCGGCTCCAGGGGGGAGAAAAACTGTTTTTT. Residues: CASSRLQGGEKLFF.

This chain connects TRBV5-1 to TRBJ2-3, with D unclear. Germline CDR1 and CDR2: SGHRS and YFSETQ. V lost 3 bases, J lost 2 bases, and 10 bases lay in between. The length of the CDR3 is 14 residues. Written as DNA, the CDR3 is TGCGCCAGCAGCTCCGCCGTTATCACAGATACGCAGTATTTT. Translation: CASSSAVITDTQYF.

Worth noting for this clonotype: This may be a read error, as it is one base from a much larger clone. This sequence joins TRBV5-5 and TRBJ2-4, with TRBD2 identical over 8 bases. The tail of the sequence fits TRBJ2-7 better, so the J call may be wrong. The germline CDR1 and CDR2 sequences are SGHKS and YYEKEE (reference sequence). The CDR3 is 14 amino acids. CDR3 protein: CVSSWAGGLYEQYF. For the CDR3, the DNA is TGTGTCAGCAGCTGGGCGGGGGGCCTCTACGAGCAGTACTTC.

The sample holds many counts of this clonotype. The chain combines TRBV20-1 with TRBJ2-7, with TRBD1 matching 9 bases. V gave up 2 bases and J gave up 3 bases; unmatched junction bases: 2. This CDR3 is built from 13 residues. Germline assignment: CDR1 DFQATT and CDR2 SNEGSKA (reference sequence). CDR3 in amino acids: CSARLGQGYEQYF. The CDR3 region has the DNA TGCAGTGCTAGATTGGGACAGGGCTACGAGCAGTACTTC.

The chain links TRBV4-1 to TRBJ1-2; 9 bases agree with TRBD1. The ends lost 0 bases at V and 7 bases at J; junction bases unmatched: 3. Germline-derived CDR1 and CDR2 are MGHRA and YSYEKL. This CDR3 comprises 14 residues. As DNA, the CDR3 is TGCGCCAGCAGCCAAGATATGACAGGGGGTGGCTACACCTTC. The encoded protein is CASSQDMTGGGYTF.

The gene calls are TRBV9 and TRBJ1-6, with 7 nucleotides matching TRBD1. Trimming removed 2 bases from V and 7 bases from J; junction bases left unmatched: 0. Germline V CDR1 and CDR2: SGDLS, YYNGEE. The CDR3 contains 13 residues. This CDR3 is CASSVTGNSPLHF. CDR3 bases: TGTGCCAGCAGCGTGACAGGGAATTCACCCCTCCACTTT.

This clonotype occurred many times. This sequence joins TRBV7-2 and TRBJ2-7, with unresolved D. Germline V gene lookup returns CDR1 SGHTA and CDR2 FQGNSA. The ends were cut back, 5 bases at V and 3 bases at J, with 14 bases in the middle. There are 14 residues in the CDR3. CDR3 DNA: TGTGCCAGCAGCCCTAGGGCTATAAACTACGAGCAGTACTTC. This gives the protein CASSPRAINYEQYF.

In its sample, this clonotype was seen a few times. The chain employs TRBV4-1 and TRBJ1-5; D is possibly TRBD1 (6 bases). Germline-derived CDR1 and CDR2 are MGHRA and YSYEKL. The CDR3 loop spans 15 amino acids. Trimming stripped 0 bases from V and 5 bases from J, with 11 bases between. Here the CDR3 DNA reads TGCGCCAGCAGCCAAGACGCAGGGGTTCATCAGCCCCAGCATTTT. Its translation: CASSQDAGVHQPQHF.

This clonotype was recorded a few times. The rearrangement joins TRBV7-3 to TRBJ1-2, with TRBD1 matching over 9 bases. The ends lost 6 bases at V and 6 bases at J; junction bases unmatched: 11. This CDR3 spans 15 amino acids. Germline CDR1 and CDR2: SGHTA and FQGTGA. CDR3 amino acids: CASSQPKQGADGYTF. The CDR3, as DNA: TGTGCCAGCAGTCAACCCAAACAGGGGGCTGATGGCTACACCTTC.

The chain couples TRBV7-2 to TRBJ2-7; D remains unclear. Germline values: CDR1 SGHTA, CDR2 FQGNSA. Trimming took off 1 base at V and 3 bases at J, with 16 bases between the two ends. The CDR3 has 16 residues. CDR3 amino acids: CASSLVSGPSRYEQYF. CDR3 in DNA: TGTGCCAGCAGCTTAGTATCCGGACCCAGCCGCTACGAGCAGTACTTC.

The rearrangement joins TRBV7-9 to TRBJ2-7; the match to TRBD1 covers 8 bases. The DNA end favors TRBJ2-5, so the J call may be wrong. The CDR3 is made up of 14 amino acids. Germline V gene data show CDR1 as SEHNR and CDR2 as FQNEAQ (reference sequence). CDR3 region: CASSLGQVSETQYF. The CDR3 coding sequence is TGTGCCAGCAGCTTGGGACAGGTCAGCGAGACCCAGTACTTC.

The chain joins TRBV7-9 to TRBJ2-3; 7 bases are a match to TRBD2. This CDR3 region has 15 residues. V lost 2 bases and J lost 6; bases outside the gene matches: 8. The germline V gene has CDR1 SEHNR and CDR2 FQNEAQ (reference sequence). In nucleotides, the CDR3 is TGTGCCAGCAGCTTAAACCTAGCGGTGGGTGATACGCAGTATTTT. It translates to CASSLNLAVGDTQYF.

This clonotype was detected a few times. At one boundary the junction diverges from the germline segment, which might be a read error. The chain uses TRBV5-1 and TRBJ2-2; no firm D call. The CDR3 spans 14 residues. The germline gives CDR1 SGHRS, CDR2 YFSETQ. CDR3 coding DNA: TGCGCCAGCGGCTTGAATGATGAACCCGGGGAGCTGTTTTTT. It yields the protein CASGLNDEPGELFF. The variable domain in full, completed from reference TRBV5-1 and TRBJ2-2, reads KAGVTQTPRYLIKTRGQQVTLSCSPISGHRSVSWYQQTPGQGLQFLFEYFSETQRNKGNFPGRFSGRQFSNSRSEMNVSTLELGDSALYLCASGLNDEPGELFFGEGSRLTVL.

To note about this clonotype: This may be a read error, as it is one base from a much larger clone. This chain uses TRBV12-3 or TRBV12-4 with TRBJ2-7; D gene uncertain. The CDR3 consists of 14 residues. Here the CDR3 reads CASSLGAKSCEQYF. The CDR3 DNA is TGTGCCAGCAGTTTAGGGGCAAAGTCCTGCGAGCAGTACTTC.

This clonotype was recorded a few times. This chain uses TRBV10-3 with TRBJ2-1; the match to TRBD2 covers 14 bases. The CDR3 is made up of 15 amino acids. V was clipped by 6 bases and J by 8 bases; unmatched bases: 6. Germline CDR1 ENHRY, CDR2 SYGVKD. DNA of the CDR3: TGTGCCATCAGAGGACTAGCGGGGGGCTGGGATGAGCAGTTCTTC. Amino acids: CAIRGLAGGWDEQFF.